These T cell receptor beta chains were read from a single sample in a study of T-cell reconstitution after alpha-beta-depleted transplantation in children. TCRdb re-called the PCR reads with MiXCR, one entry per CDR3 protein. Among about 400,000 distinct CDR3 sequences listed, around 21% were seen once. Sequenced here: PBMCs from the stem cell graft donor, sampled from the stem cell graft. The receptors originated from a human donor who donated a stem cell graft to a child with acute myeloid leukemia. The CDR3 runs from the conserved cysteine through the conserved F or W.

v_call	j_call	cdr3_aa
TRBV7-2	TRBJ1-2	CASSLGFGSLGYGYTF
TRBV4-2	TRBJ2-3	CASSQDRPDTQYF
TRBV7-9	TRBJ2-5	CASSLGVGTGAEETQYF
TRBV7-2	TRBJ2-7	CASSRGLAETYEQYF
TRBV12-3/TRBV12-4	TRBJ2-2	CASSSGLAENTGELFF
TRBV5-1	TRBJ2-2	CASRPQGGINTGELFF
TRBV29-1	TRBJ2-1	CSVGAFQGGYEQFF
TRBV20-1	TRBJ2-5	CSAENQETQYF
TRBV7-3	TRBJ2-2	CASSPMGGNTGELFF
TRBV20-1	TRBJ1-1	CSARDRGTVGAFF
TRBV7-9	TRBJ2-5	CASSLGAGKETQYF
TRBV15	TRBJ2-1	CATSSAGPLNEQFF
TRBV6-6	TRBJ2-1	CASSWGGNEQFF
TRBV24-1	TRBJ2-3	CATSDLGGTTDTQYF
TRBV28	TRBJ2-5	CASSLPGLGQETQYF
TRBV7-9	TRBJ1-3	CASRKGESSGNTIYF
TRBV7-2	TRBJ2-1	CASSFPDTGNKQFF
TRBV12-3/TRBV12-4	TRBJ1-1	CASSFQRVNTEAFF
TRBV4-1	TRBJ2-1	CASSPKPDEQFF
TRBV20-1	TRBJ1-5	CSARRGNQPQHF
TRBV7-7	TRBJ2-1	CASSLGVDQSYNEQFF
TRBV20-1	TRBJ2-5	CMGRGAEGLKETQYF
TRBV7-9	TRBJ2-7	CASSFPGAASYSYEQYF
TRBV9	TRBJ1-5	CASSPDHYSNQPQHF
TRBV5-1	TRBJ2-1	CASSWTGAPYNEQFF
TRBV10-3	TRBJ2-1	CAWEHRGNEQFF
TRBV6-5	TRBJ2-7	CASSYVGGSYEQYF
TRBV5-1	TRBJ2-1	CASSSGLAGAEWNEQFF
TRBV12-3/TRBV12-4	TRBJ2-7	CASNLKQGGEQYF
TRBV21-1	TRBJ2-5	CASSKPPGDQYF
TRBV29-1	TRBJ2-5	CSVGGGQVKETQYF
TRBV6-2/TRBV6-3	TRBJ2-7	CASGLRGGRYEQYF
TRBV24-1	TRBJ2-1	CATSAPGLAGYEQFF
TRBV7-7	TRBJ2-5	CASGTDSQETQYF
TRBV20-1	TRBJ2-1	CSARTSGSVNEQFF
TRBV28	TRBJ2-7	CASRTGRSYEQYF
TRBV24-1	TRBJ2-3	CATSVTSGPTRTDTQYF
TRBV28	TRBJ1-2	CASSSDRGYVYGYTF
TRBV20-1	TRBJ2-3	CSARVRRGTDTQYF
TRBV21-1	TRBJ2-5	CASSSHTGVETQYF
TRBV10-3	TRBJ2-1	CAISDKTAGSHNEQFF
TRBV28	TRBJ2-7	CASSSLSRASGRYEQYF
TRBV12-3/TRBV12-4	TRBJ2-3	CASGPAGRPSTDTQYF
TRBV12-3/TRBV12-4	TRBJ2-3	CASSPGRGADTQYF
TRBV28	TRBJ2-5	CASSSRGSSSGSGRWTQYF
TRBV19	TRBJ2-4	CASGGVSLAKNIQYF
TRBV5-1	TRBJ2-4	CASSLGGDRLRNIQYF
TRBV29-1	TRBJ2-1	CSVGRLTYNEQFF
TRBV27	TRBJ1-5	CASSLEGGRGQPQHF
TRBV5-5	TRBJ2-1	CASSLRSGISSYNEQFF
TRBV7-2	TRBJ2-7	CASSLGLAGGGEQYF
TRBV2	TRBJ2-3	CASIQTRGSGVDTQYF
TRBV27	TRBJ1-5	CASSFSQDSNQPQHF
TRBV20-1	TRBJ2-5	CSAALGGETQYF
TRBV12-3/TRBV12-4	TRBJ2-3	CASSPRQGRNTDTQYF
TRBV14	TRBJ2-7	CASSQVFSGEQYF
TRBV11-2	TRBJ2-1	CASSLVVGAGDEQFF
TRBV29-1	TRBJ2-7	CSVEDGRYEQYF